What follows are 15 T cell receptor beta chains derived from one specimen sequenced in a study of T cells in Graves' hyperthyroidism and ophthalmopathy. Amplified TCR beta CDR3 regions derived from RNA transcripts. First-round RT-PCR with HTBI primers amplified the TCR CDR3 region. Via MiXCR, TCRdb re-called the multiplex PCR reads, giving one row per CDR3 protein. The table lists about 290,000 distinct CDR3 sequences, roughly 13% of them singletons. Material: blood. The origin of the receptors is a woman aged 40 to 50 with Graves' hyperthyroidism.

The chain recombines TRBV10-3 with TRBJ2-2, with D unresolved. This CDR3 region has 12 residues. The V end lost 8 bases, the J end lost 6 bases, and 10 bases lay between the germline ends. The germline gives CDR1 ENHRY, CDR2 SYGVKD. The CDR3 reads CAIGPPAGELFF. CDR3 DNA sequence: TGTGCCATCGGGCCCCCTGCCGGGGAGCTGTTTTTT.

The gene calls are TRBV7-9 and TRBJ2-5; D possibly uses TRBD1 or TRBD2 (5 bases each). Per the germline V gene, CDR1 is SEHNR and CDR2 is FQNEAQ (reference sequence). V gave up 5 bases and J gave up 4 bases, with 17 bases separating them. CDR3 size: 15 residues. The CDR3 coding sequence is TGTGCCAGCAGCCCGCTAGCCTTAGGGGCAGAGACCCAGTACTTC. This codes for CASSPLALGAETQYF.

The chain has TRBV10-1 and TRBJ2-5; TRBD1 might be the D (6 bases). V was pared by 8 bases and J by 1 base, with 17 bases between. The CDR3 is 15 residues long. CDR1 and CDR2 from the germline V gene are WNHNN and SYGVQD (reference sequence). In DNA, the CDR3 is TGCGCCAGCCCACGAAGTATAGGGGGCCAAGAGACCCAGTACTTC. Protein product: CASPRSIGGQETQYF.

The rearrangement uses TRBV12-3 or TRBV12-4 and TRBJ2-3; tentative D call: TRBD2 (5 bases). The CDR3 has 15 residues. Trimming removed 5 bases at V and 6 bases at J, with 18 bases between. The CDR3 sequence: CASSLLGRGMDTQYF. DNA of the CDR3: TGTGCCAGCAGTCTGCTAGGCCGAGGGATGGATACGCAGTATTTT.

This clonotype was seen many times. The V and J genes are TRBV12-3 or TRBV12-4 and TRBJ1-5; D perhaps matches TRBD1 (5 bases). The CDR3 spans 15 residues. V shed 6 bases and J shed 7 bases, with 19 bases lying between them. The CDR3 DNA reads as TGTGCCAGCAGCCCCATTAGGGGAGGAGGCCAGCCCCAGCATTTT. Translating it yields CASSPIRGGGQPQHF.

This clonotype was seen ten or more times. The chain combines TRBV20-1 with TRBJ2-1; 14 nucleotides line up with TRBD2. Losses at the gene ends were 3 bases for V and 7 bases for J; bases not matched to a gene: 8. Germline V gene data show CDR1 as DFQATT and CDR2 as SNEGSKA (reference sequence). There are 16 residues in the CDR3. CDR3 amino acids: CSARTSGRGAGNEQFF. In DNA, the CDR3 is TGCAGTGCTAGGACTAGCGGGAGGGGTGCGGGGAATGAGCAGTTCTTC.

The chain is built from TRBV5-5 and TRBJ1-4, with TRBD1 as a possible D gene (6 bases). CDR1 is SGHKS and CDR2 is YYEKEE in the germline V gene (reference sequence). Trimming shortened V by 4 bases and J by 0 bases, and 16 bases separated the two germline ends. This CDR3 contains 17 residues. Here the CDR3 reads CASSRQGPTATNEKLFF. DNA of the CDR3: TGTGCCAGCAGCCGGCAGGGGCCGACAGCAACTAATGAAAAACTGTTTTTT.

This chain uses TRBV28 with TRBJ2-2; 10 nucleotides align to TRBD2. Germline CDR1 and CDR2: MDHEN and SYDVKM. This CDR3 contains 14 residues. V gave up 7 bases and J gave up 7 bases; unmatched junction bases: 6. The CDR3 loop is CASIGLAADGELFF. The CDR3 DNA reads TGTGCCAGCATCGGACTAGCGGCAGACGGGGAGCTGTTTTTT. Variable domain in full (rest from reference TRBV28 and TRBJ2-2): DVKVTQSSRYLVKRTGEKVFLECVQDMDHENMFWYRQDPGLGLRLIYFSYDVKMKEKGDIPEGYSVSREKKERFSLILESASTNQTSMYLCASIGLAADGELFFGEGSRLTVL.

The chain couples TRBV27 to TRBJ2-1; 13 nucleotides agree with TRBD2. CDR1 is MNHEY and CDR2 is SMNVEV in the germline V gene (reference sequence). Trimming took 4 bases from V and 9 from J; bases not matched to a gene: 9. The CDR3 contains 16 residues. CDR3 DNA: TGTGCCAGCAGTTCAGAAACTAGCGGGAGGGCCCCTGAGCAGTTCTTC. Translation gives CASSSETSGRAPEQFF.

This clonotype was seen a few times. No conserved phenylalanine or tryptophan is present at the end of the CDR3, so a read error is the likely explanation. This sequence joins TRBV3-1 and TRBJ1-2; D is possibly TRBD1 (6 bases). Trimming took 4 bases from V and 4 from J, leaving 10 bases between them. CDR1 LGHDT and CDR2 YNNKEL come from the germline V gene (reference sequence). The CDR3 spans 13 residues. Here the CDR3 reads CASSPQGGYGYTL. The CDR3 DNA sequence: TGTGCCAGCAGCCCACAGGGAGGCTATGGCTACACCCTC.

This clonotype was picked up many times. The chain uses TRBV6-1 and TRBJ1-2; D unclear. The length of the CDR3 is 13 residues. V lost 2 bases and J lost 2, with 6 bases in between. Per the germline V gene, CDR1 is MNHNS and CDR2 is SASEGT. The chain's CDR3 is CASSEPKNYGYTF. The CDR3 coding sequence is TGTGCCAGCAGTGAACCGAAAAACTATGGCTACACCTTC.

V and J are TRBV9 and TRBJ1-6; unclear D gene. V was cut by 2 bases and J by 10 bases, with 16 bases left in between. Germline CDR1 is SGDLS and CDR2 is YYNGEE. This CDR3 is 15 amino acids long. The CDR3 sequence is CASSVGVGVGSPLHF. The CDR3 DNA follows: TGTGCCAGCAGCGTCGGAGTTGGGGTCGGGTCACCCCTCCACTTT.

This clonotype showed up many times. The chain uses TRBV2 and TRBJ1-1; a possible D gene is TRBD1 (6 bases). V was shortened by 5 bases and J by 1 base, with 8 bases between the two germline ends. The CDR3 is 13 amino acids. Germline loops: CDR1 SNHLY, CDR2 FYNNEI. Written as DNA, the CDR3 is TGTGCCAGCAGTAGGGGGGCGAACACTGAAGCTTTCTTT. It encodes CASSRGANTEAFF.

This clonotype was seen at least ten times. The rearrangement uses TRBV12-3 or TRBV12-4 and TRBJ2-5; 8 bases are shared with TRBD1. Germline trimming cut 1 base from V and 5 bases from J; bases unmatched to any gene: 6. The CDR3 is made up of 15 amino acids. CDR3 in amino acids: CASSLDQGAGETQYF. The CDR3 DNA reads TGTGCCAGCAGTTTAGACCAGGGGGCAGGTGAGACCCAGTACTTC.

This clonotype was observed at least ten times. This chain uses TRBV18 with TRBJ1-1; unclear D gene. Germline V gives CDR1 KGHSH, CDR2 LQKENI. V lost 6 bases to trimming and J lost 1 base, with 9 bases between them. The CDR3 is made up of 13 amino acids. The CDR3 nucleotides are TGTGCCAGCTCCTACGGGCGGAACACTGAAGCTTTCTTT. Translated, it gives CASSYGRNTEAFF.